The 19 T cell receptor beta chains below were found in one sample sequenced in a study of cytomegalovirus exposure and HLA in healthy donors. This PCR relied on a set of 60 Vbeta primers and 13 Jbeta primers. Here immunoSEQ multiplex PCR was the method, and the copy in TCRdb shows in-frame clones only, minus some. Here the sample spans about 100,000 clones, roughly 79% being singletons. Specimen: PBMCs. The receptors here all came from a man aged 35-49 years in good health and CMV-seronegative.

The chain employs TRBV6-1 and TRBJ1-2; D unclear. Germline lookup yields CDR1 MNHNS and CDR2 SASEGT. The CDR3 consists of 13 residues. V lost 5 bases to trimming and J lost 4 bases, with 11 bases between them. This CDR3 reads CASSPEARYGYTF. CDR3 DNA: TGTGCCAGCAGTCCCGAGGCCCGCTATGGCTACACCTTC.

CDR3 amino acids: CASSETGESYEQYF. The CDR3 nucleotides are TGTGCCAGCAGCGAAACAGGGGAGTCCTACGAGCAGTACTTC. The V and J genes are TRBV9 and TRBJ2-7, with 7 bases identical to TRBD1. Germline values: CDR1 SGDLS, CDR2 YYNGEE. The ends lost 3 bases at V and 1 base at J; junction bases unmatched: 4. CDR3 length: 14 residues.

The chain couples TRBV5-6 to TRBJ2-5, with a weak D call TRBD1 (5 bases). Germline loops: CDR1 SGHDT, CDR2 YYEEEE. The CDR3 sequence is 15 residues long. V was cut by 1 base and J by 4 bases, with 14 bases left in between. CDR3 bases: TGTGCCAGCAGCTTGTTTCTGGCAGGGCCAGAGACCCAGTACTTC. Its translation is CASSLFLAGPETQYF.

The rearrangement uses TRBV5-1 and TRBJ1-3; D uncertain. This CDR3 has 15 residues. The V gene's germline CDR1 is SGHRS and CDR2 YFSETQ. V was cut by 0 bases and J by 4 bases, with 11 bases left in between. CDR3 in DNA: TGCGCCAGCAGCTTGGGGGGAGGAAACGGAAACACCATATATTTT. Translated: CASSLGGGNGNTIYF.

This clone has only one observation. The chain has TRBV19 and TRBJ1-4, with TRBD1 matching 10 bases. V was clipped by 2 bases and J by 6 bases; unmatched bases: 3. CDR3 length: 15 amino acids. Germline loops: CDR1 LNHDA, CDR2 SQIVND (reference sequence). The CDR3 spells CASSIIGTGDEKLFF. Here the CDR3 DNA reads TGTGCCAGTAGTATAATCGGGACAGGGGATGAAAAACTGTTTTTT. Full variable domain (remainder filled in from reference TRBV19 and TRBJ1-4): DGGITQSPKYLFRKEGQNVTLSCEQNLNHDAMYWYRQDPGQGLRLIYYSQIVNDFQKGDIAEGYSVSREKKESFPLTVTSAQKNPTAFYLCASSIIGTGDEKLFFGSGTQLSVL.

This chain joins TRBV9 and TRBJ1-3, with D possibly TRBD1 on 5 matching bases. Germline V gives CDR1 SGDLS, CDR2 YYNGEE. V gave up 0 bases and J gave up 2 bases, with 9 bases separating them. The CDR3 totals 15 residues. The CDR3 coding sequence is TGTGCCAGCAGCGTAGGGGGGGTAACTGGAAACACCATATATTTT. Its protein product is CASSVGGVTGNTIYF.

Details on this clone: No conserved phenylalanine or tryptophan is present at the end of the CDR3, so a read error is the likely explanation. This chain uses TRBV28 with TRBJ1-1; TRBD1 agrees at 9 bases. The CDR3 sequence is 16 residues long. CDR1 MDHEN and CDR2 SYDVKM come from the germline V gene. The V segment lost 6 bases and the J segment 1 base; nucleotides outside the gene matches: 9. The CDR3 is CASSPGQGYRNTEAFL. Here the CDR3 DNA reads TGTGCCAGCAGCCCGGGACAGGGATATCGGAACACTGAAGCTTTCCTT.

The V and J genes are TRBV6-6 and TRBJ1-2; 8 positions match TRBD1. The ends lost 0 bases at V and 11 bases at J; junction bases unmatched: 8. This CDR3 is built from 14 residues. Germline V gene lookup returns CDR1 MNHNY and CDR2 SVGAGI (reference sequence). CDR3 in DNA: TGTGCCAGCAGTTACTCACTAGGACAGGGAGGGTACACCTTC. This codes for CASSYSLGQGGYTF.

This rearrangement joins TRBV4-3 to TRBJ2-3; 10 bases are a match to TRBD1. V trimming: 0 bases; J trimming: 1 base; junction bases outside the gene matches: 1. CDR3 length: 16 amino acids. Germline V gene lookup returns CDR1 LGHNA and CDR2 YSLEER. CDR3 loop: CASSQEGTGGTDTQYF. The CDR3 DNA is TGCGCCAGCAGCCAAGAAGGGACAGGGGGCACAGATACGCAGTATTTT.

The chain is built from TRBV7-3 and TRBJ2-1; D perhaps matches TRBD1 (7 bases). Germline lookup yields CDR1 SGHTA and CDR2 FQGTGA. The V gene lost 2 bases and the J gene lost 1 base, with 12 bases spanning the gap. The CDR3 loop spans 16 amino acids. CDR3 sequence: CASSLGGGFSYNEQFF. The CDR3 DNA follows: TGTGCCAGCAGCTTAGGAGGGGGCTTTTCCTACAATGAGCAGTTCTTC.

This CDR3 reads CASSQEGLGQGQPQHF. CDR3 DNA sequence: TGTGCCAGCAGCCAAGAAGGTTTGGGGCAGGGACAGCCCCAGCATTTT. The V and J genes are TRBV5-4 and TRBJ1-5, with D possibly TRBD1 on 5 matching bases. This CDR3 contains 16 residues. Germline V CDR1 and CDR2: SGHNT, YYREEE (reference sequence). V dropped 4 bases and J dropped 7 bases, with 21 bases sitting between them.

The chain has TRBV13 and TRBJ2-3, with TRBD2 matching 9 bases. Looked up from germline, CDR1 is PRHDT and CDR2 is FYEKMQ (reference sequence). The CDR3 consists of 16 residues. Trimming removed 5 bases from V and 0 bases from J; junction bases left unmatched: 6. This CDR3 reads CASSPGTSRSTDTQYF. The CDR3 region has the DNA TGTGCCAGCAGCCCGGGGACTAGCCGAAGCACAGATACGCAGTATTTT. Together with reference TRBV13 and TRBJ2-3, the CDR3 gives the full variable domain: AAGVIQSPRHLIKEKRETATLKCYPIPRHDTVYWYQQGPGQDPQFLISFYEKMQSDKGSIPDRFSAQQFSDYHSELNMSSLELGDSALYFCASSPGTSRSTDTQYFGPGTRLTVL.

Notes on this clone: At one of its ends the junction is not consistent with the germline gene, which may arise from a read error. The V gene is TRBV5-4, the J gene TRBJ2-7; 8 nucleotides line up with TRBD2. This CDR3 region has 16 residues. CDR1 is SGHNT and CDR2 is YYREEE in the germline V gene (reference sequence). This CDR3 reads CASTLGGERGKYEQYF. In nucleotides, the CDR3 is TGTGCCAGCACCTTGGGCGGGGAGCGGGGGAAGTACGAGCAGTACTTC.

This chain joins TRBV29-1 and TRBJ1-2; 7 bases fit TRBD1. The CDR3 extends over 14 amino acids. Germline V gives CDR1 SQVTM, CDR2 ANQGSEA. Losses at the gene ends were 5 bases for V and 2 bases for J; bases not matched to a gene: 8. The CDR3 DNA reads TGCAGCGTTATGCCGGGACAGAGAAACTATGGCTACACCTTC. This encodes CSVMPGQRNYGYTF.

The J gene is TRBJ1-1, the V gene TRBV11-2; no firm D call. The CDR3 loop spans 14 amino acids. Germline loops: CDR1 SGHAT, CDR2 FQNNGV. V was clipped by 2 bases and J by 4 bases, with 11 bases between them. The CDR3, as DNA: TGTGCCAGCAGCTTATCCATGGGGAGCACTGAAGCTTTCTTT. As protein: CASSLSMGSTEAFF.

Comment on this clone: Its ends do not fully match the called genes, so a read error is possible. The V call is TRBV7-7, the J call TRBJ2-5; D not resolved. The CDR3 has 13 amino acids. Germline CDR1 reads SSHAT; CDR2 reads FNYEAQ (reference sequence). CDR3 sequence reads: CASSLARQETQYF. CDR3 in DNA: TGTGCTAGCAGCTTAGCCAGACAAGAGACCCAGTACTTC. The full variable domain, completed using reference TRBV7-7 and TRBJ2-5, is GAGVSQSPRYKVTKRGQDVTLRCDPISSHATLYWYQQALGQGPEFLTYFNYEAQPDKSGLPSDRFSAERPEGSISTLTIQRTEQRDSAMYRCASSLARQETQYFGPGTRLLVL.

The chain employs TRBV6-1 and TRBJ1-2; 8 bases match TRBD1. With 6 bases clipped from V and 8 bases from J, the junction kept 11 bases outside the gene matches. Germline V lookup: CDR1 MNHNS, CDR2 SASEGT. The CDR3 consists of 14 residues. The CDR3 loop is CASRTADRVEGYTF. The DNA of the CDR3 is TGTGCCAGCAGAACCGCGGACAGGGTAGAGGGCTACACCTTC.

This clone was seen a single time. The chain uses TRBV2 and TRBJ2-2; the match to TRBD2 covers 9 bases. The CDR3 sequence is 16 residues long. In germline, CDR1 is SNHLY, CDR2 FYNNEI. V was clipped by 6 bases and J by 6 bases; unmatched bases: 11. CDR3 DNA: TGTGCCAGCAGAGGAAGGACAGCGGGGGGAGCCGGGGAGCTGTTTTTT. This sequence encodes CASRGRTAGGAGELFF. Based on the CDR3 plus reference TRBV2 and TRBJ2-2, the full variable domain is EPEVTQTPSHQVTQMGQEVILRCVPISNHLYFYWYRQILGQKVEFLVSFYNNEISEKSEIFDDQFSVERPDGSNFTLKIRSTKLEDSAMYFCASRGRTAGGAGELFFGEGSRLTVL.

V is TRBV5-1 and J is TRBJ1-2; 8 nucleotides agree with TRBD1. The CDR3 sequence is 13 residues long. J gave up 7 bases and V 4 bases, and 6 bases lay outside the gene matches. Germline CDR1 is SGHRS and CDR2 is YFSETQ. The CDR3 DNA reads TGCGCCAGCAGCCCCGGACAGGGTGGTGGCTACACCTTC. This encodes CASSPGQGGGYTF. Based on the CDR3 plus reference TRBV5-1 and TRBJ1-2, the full variable domain is KAGVTQTPRYLIKTRGQQVTLSCSPISGHRSVSWYQQTPGQGLQFLFEYFSETQRNKGNFPGRFSGRQFSNSRSEMNVSTLELGDSALYLCASSPGQGGGYTFGSGTRLTVV.